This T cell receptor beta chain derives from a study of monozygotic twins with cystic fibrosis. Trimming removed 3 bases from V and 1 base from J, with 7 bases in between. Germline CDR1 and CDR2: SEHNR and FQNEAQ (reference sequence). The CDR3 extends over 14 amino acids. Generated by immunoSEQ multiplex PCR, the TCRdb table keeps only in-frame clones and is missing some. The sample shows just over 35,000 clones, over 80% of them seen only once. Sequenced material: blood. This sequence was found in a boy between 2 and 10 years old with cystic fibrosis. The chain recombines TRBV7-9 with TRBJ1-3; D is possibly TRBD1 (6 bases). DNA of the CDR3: TGTGCCAGCAGCTTGAGGGGGTCTGGAAACACCATATATTTT. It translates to CASSLRGSGNTIYF.